This T cell receptor (beta chain) was recovered during a study of blood T cell repertoires in COVID-19. Study-wide context: The origin of the acute and convalescent COVID-19 samples was the United States, Italy and Spain. The analysed material was cDNA or gDNA that came from T cells, B-cell-depleted T cells, or PBMCs.

The CDR3 is made up of 14 amino acids. V shed 6 bases and J shed 1 base, with 10 bases lying between them. CDR1 is MNHNY and CDR2 is SVGAGI in the germline V gene (reference sequence). Authors' processing steps: Reference gene primer amplification in the assay estimated nucleated cell counts. The method was immunoSEQ multiplex PCR; TCRdb's version includes in-frame clones alone and lacks a portion of them. From that table come the V and J calls and clone size; the DNA was used to work out D and trimming. This sample has 140,000 or so clones; over 70% occur once, and the top ten carry 10% to 13%. Sequenced material: peripheral blood. The chain has TRBV6-6 and TRBJ1-5, with no clear D. This receptor was taken from a man in his sixties with active or convalescent COVID-19. CDR3 in DNA: TGTGCCAGCAGCCCGGCCAGGAGCAATCAGCCCCAGCATTTT. The encoded protein is CASSPARSNQPQHF.